Below, 12 T cell receptor beta chains from the same sample are listed, as sequenced in a study of OX40 agonist ivuxolimab in advanced cancers. The protocol was immunoSEQ multiplex PCR, while the TCRdb copy is restricted to in-frame clones and leaves out a portion. Found here are about 61,000 clones, around nine tenths of them singletons; the top ten hold over 0.45%. The starting material was CD4+ or CD8+ T cells sorted from blood, obtained in a trial of the OX40 agonist ivuxolimab. All receptors derive from an adult with an advanced solid tumor such as melanoma, head and neck, liver or kidney cancer.

As DNA, the CDR3 is TGCGCCAGCAGCCAAGGCAGGGCCACTGAAGCTTTCTTT. Translated: CASSQGRATEAFF. V and J are TRBV4-3 and TRBJ1-1, with D possibly matching TRBD1 (5 bases). The CDR3 has 13 residues. Germline V gives CDR1 LGHNA, CDR2 YSLEER. Trimming left V 1 base short and J 4 bases short, with 7 bases between.

The rearrangement links TRBV29-1 to TRBJ1-3; TRBD1 aligns across 9 bases. V was clipped by 3 bases and J by 4 bases; unmatched bases: 4. The CDR3 has 14 amino acids. CDR1 is SQVTM and CDR2 is ANQGSEA in the germline V gene. This CDR3 reads CSVEDRGVGNTIYF. The CDR3, as DNA: TGCAGCGTTGAGGACAGGGGAGTGGGAAACACCATATATTTT.

This clone was seen a few times. The J gene is TRBJ1-1, the V gene TRBV7-9, with D unclear. Deletions cut 2 bases from V and 6 bases from J, with 7 bases between. The CDR3 has 12 residues. Germline V gene data show CDR1 as SEHNR and CDR2 as FQNEAQ (reference sequence). The CDR3 here is CASSLIGAEAFF. CDR3 DNA sequence: TGTGCCAGCAGCTTAATAGGCGCTGAAGCTTTCTTT. The full variable domain, in which reference TRBV7-9 and TRBJ1-1 provide the parts outside the CDR3, is DTGVSQNPRHKITKRGQNVTFRCDPISEHNRLYWYRQTLGQGPEFLTYFQNEAQLEKSRLLSDRFSAERPKGSFSTLEIQRTEQGDSAMYLCASSLIGAEAFFGQGTRLTVV.

The chain uses TRBV6-1 and TRBJ2-2; the D is unclear. V was pared by 2 bases and J by 4 bases, with 5 bases between. CDR1 is MNHNS and CDR2 is SASEGT in the germline V gene. This CDR3 has 13 residues. CDR3 region: CASSERLTGELFF. In DNA, the CDR3 is TGTGCCAGCAGTGAAAGGCTCACCGGGGAGCTGTTTTTT.

This clone was picked up one time. The chain links TRBV28 to TRBJ2-7; possibly TRBD2 for D (7 bases). This CDR3 contains 13 residues. The germline V gene has CDR1 MDHEN and CDR2 SYDVKM. V lost 7 bases and J 2 bases, leaving 12 bases between the germline ends. The CDR3 is CASIKGGAYEQYF. The CDR3 DNA reads as TGTGCCAGCATCAAAGGGGGGGCCTACGAGCAGTACTTC.

This clone was detected only once. The chain uses TRBV5-1 and TRBJ2-4; TRBD2 agrees at 11 bases. The V segment lost 3 bases and the J segment 0 bases; nucleotides outside the gene matches: 2. Germline V gene lookup returns CDR1 SGHRS and CDR2 YFSETQ. The CDR3 has 16 residues. The CDR3 spells CASSWGLAVAKNIQYF. In DNA, the CDR3 is TGCGCCAGCAGCTGGGGACTAGCGGTAGCCAAAAACATTCAGTACTTC.

This chain connects TRBV6-5 to TRBJ1-4; 9 nucleotides align to TRBD1. V lost 0 bases and J lost 7; bases outside the gene matches: 3. Germline-derived CDR1 and CDR2 are MNHEY and SVGAGI. CDR3 length equals 15 residues. This CDR3 reads CASSYSGTGPEKLFF. The CDR3 DNA follows: TGTGCCAGCAGTTACTCGGGGACAGGGCCTGAAAAACTGTTTTTT.

The chain couples TRBV28 to TRBJ2-7; D possibly corresponds to TRBD2 (5 bases). Per the germline V gene, CDR1 is MDHEN and CDR2 is SYDVKM. The CDR3 sequence is 14 residues long. Trimming removed 7 bases at V and 5 bases at J, with 18 bases between. CDR3 in DNA: TGTGCCAGCATCGGTGGTGGGGAGACCAACGAGCAGTACTTC. It translates to CASIGGGETNEQYF.

This chain's CDR3 is CAITRQGLSTDTQYF. The CDR3, as DNA: TGTGCCATCACCCGACAGGGGTTGAGCACAGATACGCAGTATTTT. The rearrangement links TRBV10-3 to TRBJ2-3; 8 bases fit TRBD1. The CDR3 runs to 15 residues. Germline V gene data show CDR1 as ENHRY and CDR2 as SYGVKD. J lost 0 bases, V lost 7 bases, and 6 bases had no gene match.

The chain combines TRBV19 with TRBJ2-3; 7 bases map to TRBD2. The CDR3 totals 15 residues. The V and J ends lost 3 bases and 2 bases, in that order; junction bases with no gene match: 5. Germline lookup yields CDR1 LNHDA and CDR2 SQIVND (reference sequence). CDR3 sequence (DNA): TGTGCCAGTAGTATGGGAGGGGCCCTCACAGATACGCAGTATTTT. Protein product: CASSMGGALTDTQYF.

The chain combines TRBV5-1 with TRBJ1-4; 10 bases align to TRBD1. Per the germline V gene, CDR1 is SGHRS and CDR2 is YFSETQ. Trimming removed 0 bases from V and 5 bases from J; junction bases left unmatched: 4. The length of the CDR3 is 16 residues. This CDR3 is CASSLGPGQGNEKLFF. The CDR3, as DNA: TGCGCCAGCAGCTTGGGCCCGGGACAGGGGAATGAAAAACTGTTTTTT.

The CDR3 DNA reads TGTGCCAGCAGCCCCGGAACGAGGACCCACTACAATGAGCAGTTCTTC. It yields the protein CASSPGTRTHYNEQFF. V is TRBV7-3 and J is TRBJ2-1; D gene unclear. Between the trimmed V and J ends, which lost 5 bases and 3 bases, there was a span of 17 bases. The CDR3 covers 16 residues. The germline V gene has CDR1 SGHTA and CDR2 FQGTGA.